The next 25 T cell receptor beta chains were all read from a single sample in a study of shared T cell receptors in the human thymus. The method was immunoSEQ multiplex PCR; TCRdb's version includes in-frame clones alone and lacks a portion of them. The data contain roughly 68,000 clones, nearly 95% of them singletons. Sequencing was done on a sample of thymocytes. The receptors were sampled from a human donor.

The chain combines TRBV4-3 with TRBJ2-7; possibly TRBD2 for D (6 bases). CDR3 size: 16 residues. Germline V gene data show CDR1 as LGHNA and CDR2 as YSLEER. The V end was cut by 0 bases, the J end by 3 bases, with 15 bases between. The CDR3 loop is CASSQDVALAFYEQYF. The CDR3 bases are TGCGCCAGCAGCCAAGATGTGGCACTAGCCTTCTACGAGCAGTACTTC.

The chain links TRBV7-9 to TRBJ1-1; 7 nucleotides match TRBD1. The CDR3 extends over 14 amino acids. Looked up from germline, CDR1 is SEHNR and CDR2 is FQNEAQ (reference sequence). Germline trimming cut 11 bases from V and 1 base from J; bases unmatched to any gene: 10. CDR3 nucleotides: TGTGCCGTCACCTCCGGGACAGCGAACACTGAAGCTTTCTTT. This translates into CAVTSGTANTEAFF. Drawing the rest from reference TRBV7-9 and TRBJ1-1, the complete variable domain is DTGVSQNPRHKITKRGQNVTFRCDPISEHNRLYWYRQTLGQGPEFLTYFQNEAQLEKSRLLSDRFSAERPKGSFSTLEIQRTEQGDSAMYLCAVTSGTANTEAFFGQGTRLTVV.

The V gene is TRBV4-3, the J gene TRBJ2-3, with a tentative D call TRBD2 (7 bases). Germline loops: CDR1 LGHNA, CDR2 YSLEER. The V and J ends lost 0 bases and 5 bases respectively, with 12 bases between them. CDR3 length equals 15 residues. CDR3 amino acids: CASSQDSRGGDTQYF. CDR3 coding DNA: TGCGCCAGCAGCCAAGATTCAAGGGGGGGAGATACGCAGTATTTT.

The chain couples TRBV7-2 to TRBJ2-7; unclear D gene. Between the trimmed V and J ends, which lost 1 base and 3 bases, there was a span of 10 bases. The CDR3 spans 14 residues. Germline CDR1 SGHTA, CDR2 FQGNSA. The CDR3 DNA reads as TGTGCCAGCAGCTTAGGCCCGTGCGTCTACGAGCAGTACTTC. The encoded protein is CASSLGPCVYEQYF.

The chain is built from TRBV28 and TRBJ2-7; weak D call: TRBD1 (5 bases). V gave up 5 bases and J gave up 3 bases, with 17 bases separating them. The CDR3 is 15 amino acids. Germline CDR1 and CDR2: MDHEN and SYDVKM. The CDR3 here is CASSPYRGRGYEQYF. DNA of the CDR3: TGTGCCAGCAGTCCTTATAGGGGCAGAGGCTACGAGCAGTACTTC. Full variable domain (outside the CDR3, taken from reference TRBV28 and TRBJ2-7): DVKVTQSSRYLVKRTGEKVFLECVQDMDHENMFWYRQDPGLGLRLIYFSYDVKMKEKGDIPEGYSVSREKKERFSLILESASTNQTSMYLCASSPYRGRGYEQYFGPGTRLTVT.

The chain carries TRBV28 and TRBJ2-1, with a tentative D call TRBD1 (6 bases). Trimming removed 6 bases from V and 0 bases from J, with 12 bases in between. The germline V gene has CDR1 MDHEN and CDR2 SYDVKM. This CDR3 region has 15 residues. The CDR3: CASRGQTDSYNEQFF. The CDR3 region has the DNA TGTGCCAGCAGGGGACAAACCGACTCCTACAATGAGCAGTTCTTC.

The rearrangement joins TRBV15 to TRBJ2-7, with 8 positions matching TRBD2. V dropped 0 bases and J dropped 4; count of bases not matched to a gene: 20. Germline CDR1 LNHNV, CDR2 YYDKDF (reference sequence). CDR3 length equals 20 residues. CDR3: CATSRDFWVDGSGGDYEQYF. DNA of the CDR3: TGTGCCACCAGCAGAGATTTTTGGGTTGATGGGAGCGGGGGAGATTACGAGCAGTACTTC.

V is TRBV9 and J is TRBJ1-4; D is unclear. Trimming took off 1 base at V and 8 bases at J, with 9 bases between the two ends. The V gene's germline CDR1 is SGDLS and CDR2 YYNGEE. This CDR3 has 13 amino acids. The CDR3 region is CASSVSPGEKLFF. The DNA of the CDR3 is TGTGCCAGCAGCGTATCCCCCGGGGAAAAACTGTTTTTT.

The chain employs TRBV21-1 and TRBJ2-1; the DNA was not used to check the table's D call, TRBD2. TRBV21-1 is shown as a pseudogene. CDR3 length: 16 amino acids. The DNA of the CDR3 is TGTGCCAGCAGCAAGAGGACTAGCGGGGGACATAATGAGCAGTTCTTC. This gives the protein CASSKRTSGGHNEQFF.

The chain recombines TRBV28 with TRBJ1-6, with D hard to call. This CDR3 is 19 amino acids long. The germline gives CDR1 MDHEN, CDR2 SYDVKM. The V end lost 0 bases, the J end lost 0 bases, and 15 bases lay between the germline ends. This chain's CDR3 is CASSLWAVAPFSYNSPLHF. The CDR3 region has the DNA TGTGCCAGCAGTTTATGGGCAGTCGCCCCATTCTCCTATAATTCACCCCTCCACTTT.

The rearrangement links TRBV7-3 to TRBJ2-2; tentatively, D is TRBD1 or TRBD2 (5 bases each). The V gene's germline CDR1 is SGHTA and CDR2 FQGTGA. V was trimmed by 2 bases and J by 8 bases, leaving 24 bases between them. The CDR3 is 18 residues long. The CDR3 protein is CASSLSMGAGTLIGELFF. In nucleotides, the CDR3 is TGTGCCAGCAGCTTATCGATGGGCGCCGGGACCTTGATAGGGGAGCTGTTTTTT.

The chain combines TRBV6-5 with TRBJ2-7; D is possibly TRBD1 (6 bases). CDR1 and CDR2 (germline): MNHEY, SVGAGI. V was pared by 0 bases and J by 6 bases, with 12 bases between. This CDR3 is built from 14 residues. CDR3: CASSYSSTGPEQYF. As DNA, the CDR3 is TGTGCCAGCAGTTACTCGTCTACAGGGCCCGAGCAGTACTTC.

The chain joins TRBV14 to TRBJ1-2; D gene uncertain. Trimming left V 1 base short and J 7 bases short, with 7 bases between. CDR3 size: 12 residues. CDR1 and CDR2 from the germline V gene are SGHDN and FVKESK. CDR3 sequence reads: CASSQGHLGYTF. The CDR3 region has the DNA TGTGCCAGCAGCCAAGGTCATCTTGGCTACACCTTC.

This clone was observed once. The chain combines TRBV11-2 with TRBJ2-3; 10 bases align to TRBD2. Germline CDR1 is SGHAT and CDR2 is FQNNGV. The CDR3 totals 15 residues. The junction had 3 bases not matched to a gene; V was cut back by 5 bases and J by 1 base. CDR3 in DNA: TGTGCCAGCAGCAGCGGGGGGGTGGGCACAGATACGCAGTATTTT. This translates into CASSSGGVGTDTQYF.

This sequence joins TRBV5-5 and TRBJ1-5; D uncertain. V was pared by 1 base and J by 6 bases, with 11 bases between. Germline V CDR1 and CDR2: SGHKS, YYEKEE (reference sequence). The CDR3 consists of 14 residues. The CDR3 reads CASSLKSWGQPQHF. In nucleotides, the CDR3 is TGTGCCAGCAGCTTGAAGTCCTGGGGTCAGCCCCAGCATTTT. The whole variable domain, remainder taken from reference TRBV5-5 and TRBJ1-5, is DAGVTQSPTHLIKTRGQQVTLRCSPISGHKSVSWYQQVLGQGPQFIFQYYEKEERGRGNFPDRFSARQFPNYSSELNVNALLLGDSALYLCASSLKSWGQPQHFGDGTRLSIL.

The V and J genes are TRBV11-2 and TRBJ2-3; possibly TRBD1 for D (7 bases). Trimming took 3 bases from V and 0 from J, leaving 19 bases between them. The CDR3 loop spans 18 amino acids. Germline V gene lookup returns CDR1 SGHAT and CDR2 FQNNGV. CDR3 in DNA: TGTGCCAGCAGCTTTGGGCAGGGGGGTCCTTCTAGCACAGATACGCAGTATTTT. This gives the protein CASSFGQGGPSSTDTQYF. Combining the CDR3 with reference TRBV11-2 and TRBJ2-3 gives the whole variable domain EAGVAQSPRYKIIEKRQSVAFWCNPISGHATLYWYQQILGQGPKLLIQFQNNGVVDDSQLPKDRFSAERLKGVDSTLKIQPAKLEDSAVYLCASSFGQGGPSSTDTQYFGPGTRLTVL.

This chain links TRBV2 with TRBJ2-1; 7 positions match TRBD2. V was pared by 5 bases and J by 4 bases, with 11 bases of the junction left unmatched. Per germline, CDR1 SNHLY and CDR2 FYNNEI. The CDR3 runs 16 residues. The CDR3 DNA reads as TGTGCCAGCAGTATCCCTCGCGGGACTACTTACAATGAGCAGTTCTTC. Translation: CASSIPRGTTYNEQFF.

This chain connects TRBV6-5 to TRBJ2-5; 7 nucleotides align to TRBD1. Trimming cost V 0 bases and J 3 bases; bases outside gene matches: 4. Per the germline V gene, CDR1 is MNHEY and CDR2 is SVGAGI. The CDR3 covers 15 residues. Here the CDR3 reads CASSYSGGVEETQYF. CDR3 DNA: TGTGCCAGCAGTTACTCAGGGGGCGTTGAAGAGACCCAGTACTTC.

This chain joins TRBV5-5 and TRBJ1-2, with D perhaps matching TRBD1 (6 bases). Germline-derived CDR1 and CDR2 are SGHKS and YYEKEE (reference sequence). This CDR3 spans 13 amino acids. The V gene lost 2 bases and the J gene lost 8 bases, with 13 bases spanning the gap. The CDR3 nucleotides are TGTGCCAGCAGCTTAACAGGGACGGACGGCTACACCTTC. Amino acids: CASSLTGTDGYTF. The whole variable domain, remainder taken from reference TRBV5-5 and TRBJ1-2, is DAGVTQSPTHLIKTRGQQVTLRCSPISGHKSVSWYQQVLGQGPQFIFQYYEKEERGRGNFPDRFSARQFPNYSSELNVNALLLGDSALYLCASSLTGTDGYTFGSGTRLTVV.

The chain uses TRBV18 and TRBJ2-7, with TRBD1 identical over 8 bases. The length of the CDR3 is 16 residues. V gave up 0 bases and J gave up 3 bases; unmatched junction bases: 7. Germline loops: CDR1 KGHSH, CDR2 LQKENI. The CDR3 region has the DNA TGTGCCAGCTCACCACCCCGGGACAGGCCATTCTACGAGCAGTACTTC. It translates to CASSPPRDRPFYEQYF.

Concerning this clone: A junction boundary mismatches the germline segment, possibly from a read error. The chain carries TRBV2 and TRBJ2-1, with 8 nucleotides matching TRBD1. The germline V gene has CDR1 SNHLY and CDR2 FYNNEI. The CDR3 is 11 amino acids. CDR3 sequence: CAIRRDRGRIF. Written as DNA, the CDR3 is TGTGCCATCCGGAGAGACAGGGGTAGGATCTTC. The full variable domain, in which reference TRBV2 and TRBJ2-1 provide the parts outside the CDR3, is EPEVTQTPSHQVTQMGQEVILRCVPISNHLYFYWYRQILGQKVEFLVSFYNNEISEKSEIFDDQFSVERPDGSNFTLKIRSTKLEDSAMYFCAIRRDRGRIFGPGTRLTVL.

The rearrangement joins TRBV5-6 to TRBJ2-3; 12 nucleotides match TRBD2. Germline trimming cut 3 bases from V and 2 bases from J; bases unmatched to any gene: 10. This CDR3 has 18 residues. Germline CDR1 is SGHDT and CDR2 is YYEEEE. CDR3 in DNA: TGTGCCAGCAGCTACCACATACCTAGCGGGGGGGACACAGATACGCAGTATTTT. Its protein product is CASSYHIPSGGDTDTQYF.

The rearrangement links TRBV7-4 to TRBJ1-1, with a tentative D call TRBD1 (5 bases). Trimming pared 5 bases from V and 1 base from J, leaving 17 bases between. CDR3 length: 16 amino acids. Germline lookup yields CDR1 SGHVT and CDR2 SQSDAQ. The chain's CDR3 is CASSALTGTGNTEAFF. The CDR3 DNA sequence: TGTGCCAGCAGCGCGCTAACCGGGACGGGGAACACTGAAGCTTTCTTT.

This CDR3 reads CASRPGWTDTQYF. CDR3 sequence (DNA): TGTGCCAGCAGACCAGGGTGGACAGATACGCAGTATTTT. The chain couples TRBV7-6 to TRBJ2-3; D may be TRBD1 (5 bases). V lost 6 bases and J lost 3, with 10 bases in between. Germline V gives CDR1 SGHVS, CDR2 FNYEAQ. The CDR3 length is 13 residues.

The chain joins TRBV4-1 to TRBJ1-5, with a tentative D call TRBD1 (5 bases). Germline CDR1 reads MGHRA; CDR2 reads YSYEKL. CDR3 size: 17 residues. Deletions cut 3 bases from V and 4 bases from J, with 19 bases between. The CDR3 nucleotides read TGCGCCAGCAGCCATATTTTGGGAAAAGGGGATAATCAGCCCCAGCATTTT. It yields the protein CASSHILGKGDNQPQHF.